The 14 T cell receptor beta chains below were found in one sample sequenced in a study of T cells in Graves' hyperthyroidism and ophthalmopathy. From RNA transcripts, TCR beta CDR3 regions were amplified. RT-PCR in the first round (using the HTBI primer set) targeted the TCR CDR3. TCRdb re-called the multiplex PCR reads with MiXCR, one entry per CDR3 protein. Found here are hundreds of thousands of distinct CDR3 sequences, roughly 15% of them singletons; the top ten hold 3.5% to 4.5%. Sequencing was carried out using blood. The source of these receptors is a woman aged 40 to 50 with Graves' ophthalmopathy.

This chain links TRBV7-2 with TRBJ2-5, with 9 bases that match TRBD1. The CDR3 spans 15 residues. V trimming: 4 bases; J trimming: 7 bases; junction bases outside the gene matches: 10. Germline CDR1 reads SGHTA; CDR2 reads FQGNSA. CDR3 region: CASSSEGQGSRTQYF. CDR3 in DNA: TGTGCCAGCAGCTCGGAGGGACAGGGCTCGAGGACCCAGTACTTC.

CDR3 sequence: CASTGSRVAGPYEQYF. In DNA form, the CDR3 reads TGTGCCAGCACCGGCTCGAGGGTAGCGGGACCCTACGAGCAGTACTTC. The chain carries TRBV6-2 or TRBV6-3 and TRBJ2-7; 8 bases are shared with TRBD2. J was trimmed by 2 bases and V by 7 bases; bases with no gene match: 13. CDR1 is MNHEY, CDR2 SVGEGT, per germline. This CDR3 has 16 residues.

The chain has TRBV6-1 and TRBJ2-7, with TRBD2 identical over 13 bases. Germline lookup yields CDR1 MNHNS and CDR2 SASEGT. CDR3 length: 17 residues. Losses at the gene ends were 6 bases for V and 4 bases for J; bases not matched to a gene: 12. CDR3 DNA sequence: TGTGCCAGCAGCCTATGGGGCGGGACTAGCGGGACTTACGAGCAGTACTTC. Its translation: CASSLWGGTSGTYEQYF.

This clonotype was detected ten times or more. J is TRBJ2-7 and V is TRBV11-2; D tentatively fits TRBD1 or TRBD2 (5 bases each). This CDR3 contains 15 residues. Per the germline V gene, CDR1 is SGHAT and CDR2 is FQNNGV. Trimming left V 5 bases short and J 6 bases short, with 20 bases between. The CDR3 loop is CASSRGMVGTSEQYF. The CDR3 DNA is TGTGCCAGCAGCCGGGGCATGGTGGGGACCTCCGAGCAGTACTTC.

This clonotype has a count of ten or more. J is TRBJ2-7 and V is TRBV29-1; D unresolved. Trimming shortened V by 6 bases and J by 2 bases, and 14 bases separated the two germline ends. The CDR3 loop spans 13 amino acids. CDR1 is SQVTM and CDR2 is ANQGSEA in the germline V gene. CDR3 region: CSVNTQSPYEQYF. Here the CDR3 DNA reads TGCAGCGTAAATACTCAAAGCCCCTACGAGCAGTACTTC.

Many counts were recorded for this clonotype. The rearrangement joins TRBV4-2 to TRBJ1-1, with 9 nucleotides matching TRBD1. Looked up from germline, CDR1 is LGHNA and CDR2 is YNFKEQ. V dropped 1 base and J dropped 1; count of bases not matched to a gene: 10. This CDR3 is 18 amino acids long. The CDR3 loop reads CASSQVQGTGWKNTEAFF. The CDR3 DNA sequence: TGTGCCAGCAGCCAAGTGCAAGGGACAGGGTGGAAGAACACTGAAGCTTTCTTT.

This clonotype was recorded at least ten times. CDR3 DNA sequence: TGTGCCAGCAGCCCCAGGACTAGCGCTTCCTACGAGCAGTACTTC. This translates into CASSPRTSASYEQYF. This chain links TRBV7-2 with TRBJ2-7, with 9 bases identical to TRBD2. The V segment lost 5 bases and the J segment 1 base; nucleotides outside the gene matches: 6. The germline V gene encodes CDR1 SGHTA and CDR2 FQGNSA. The CDR3 runs 15 residues. The entire variable domain, with the rest obtained from reference TRBV7-2 and TRBJ2-7, is as follows: GAGVSQSPSNKVTEKGKDVELRCDPISGHTALYWYRQSLGQGLEFLIYFQGNSAPDKSGLPSDRFSAERTGGSVSTLTIQRTQQEDSAVYLCASSPRTSASYEQYFGPGTRLTVT.

This clonotype showed up many times. The chain has TRBV11-2 and TRBJ2-7, with 9 bases fitting TRBD1. The CDR3 has 15 residues. Germline lookup yields CDR1 SGHAT and CDR2 FQNNGV. With 5 bases clipped from V and 3 bases from J, the junction kept 8 bases outside the gene matches. The CDR3 DNA reads as TGTGCCAGCAGCAACCGGGACAGGGTGATCTACGAGCAGTACTTC. Translated: CASSNRDRVIYEQYF.

This clonotype occurred many times. The genes are TRBV7-2 and TRBJ2-2; D gene unclear. Germline assignment: CDR1 SGHTA and CDR2 FQGNSA. The CDR3 sequence is 14 residues long. V was clipped by 1 base and J by 4 bases, with 7 bases between them. CDR3 sequence reads: CASSLVSLTGELFF. CDR3 nucleotides: TGTGCCAGCAGCTTAGTATCCCTCACCGGGGAGCTGTTTTTT.

This clonotype was counted at least ten times. The V and J genes are TRBV29-1 and TRBJ2-5; TRBD1 aligns across 9 bases. The germline V gene has CDR1 SQVTM and CDR2 ANQGSEA. J was trimmed by 1 base and V by 4 bases; bases with no gene match: 4. CDR3 length: 14 residues. CDR3 protein: CSVGTGAGQETQYF. The CDR3 DNA reads TGCAGCGTTGGGACAGGGGCAGGCCAAGAGACCCAGTACTTC.

This clonotype was observed at least ten times. The gene calls are TRBV20-1 and TRBJ2-2; the D gene is possibly TRBD2 (5 bases). The germline gives CDR1 DFQATT, CDR2 SNEGSKA (reference sequence). Trimming removed 3 bases at V and 0 bases at J, with 5 bases between. This CDR3 region has 13 residues. The chain's CDR3 is CSASGTNTGELFF. The CDR3 coding sequence is TGCAGTGCTAGCGGGACGAACACCGGGGAGCTGTTTTTT.

The J gene is TRBJ1-5, the V gene TRBV15; D is ambiguous. Trimming took 5 bases from V and 3 from J, leaving 20 bases between them. Per the germline V gene, CDR1 is LNHNV and CDR2 is YYDKDF (reference sequence). This CDR3 region has 17 residues. Here the CDR3 reads CATSPRMVPQSNQPQHF. The CDR3 nucleotides read TGTGCCACCAGCCCTCGAATGGTCCCTCAGTCCAATCAGCCCCAGCATTTT.

This clonotype was seen repeatedly, ten times or more. CDR3: CAIMDRLMNTEAFF. The CDR3 region has the DNA TGTGCCATAATGGACCGACTTATGAACACTGAAGCTTTCTTT. The chain recombines TRBV10-3 with TRBJ1-1; D gene uncertain. The CDR3 contains 14 residues. Germline-derived CDR1 and CDR2 are ENHRY and SYGVKD. Trimming pared 9 bases from V and 0 bases from J, leaving 14 bases between.

Many counts were recorded for this clonotype. The CDR3 bases are TGTGCCACTCAGAGGGGAGGGCCTGACACCGGGGAGCTGTTTTTT. As protein: CATQRGGPDTGELFF. The V and J genes are TRBV24-1 and TRBJ2-2; 7 bases are a match to TRBD2. CDR1 KGHDR and CDR2 SFDVKD come from the germline V gene. V shed 10 bases, J shed 3 bases, and the junction held 10 bases outside the gene matches. The CDR3 extends over 15 amino acids.